The 15 T cell receptor beta chains in this list originate from one sample, sequenced in a study of cytomegalovirus exposure and HLA in healthy donors. Profiled with immunoSEQ multiplex PCR; TCRdb holds only in-frame clones, not every one. This repertoire shows approximately 60,000 clones, around 90% found once; its top ten account for 2.5% to 3.5%. What was sequenced was PBMCs. Every receptor here comes from a young man in good health and CMV-seronegative.

V usage is TRBV21-1 and J usage is TRBJ1-5; the table's TRBD1 call for D was not verified on the DNA. TRBV21-1 corresponds to a pseudogene. This CDR3 is 17 amino acids long. The CDR3 reads CASSNYPRTGQNQPQHF. Here the CDR3 DNA reads TGTGCCAGCAGCAACTATCCCCGGACAGGGCAAAATCAGCCCCAGCATTTT.

The V gene is TRBV6-6, the J gene TRBJ1-5, with 10 bases identical to TRBD1. Germline assignment: CDR1 MNHNY and CDR2 SVGAGI (reference sequence). CDR3 length equals 16 residues. With V trimmed by 8 bases and J by 9 bases, 16 bases remained unmatched. The CDR3: CASLSRDRGLMVPQHF. CDR3 in DNA: TGTGCCAGCCTTTCCCGGGACAGGGGCCTGATGGTGCCCCAGCATTTT.

The chain uses TRBV13 and TRBJ2-7; a possible D gene is TRBD1 (6 bases). The CDR3 runs to 15 residues. Per the germline V gene, CDR1 is PRHDT and CDR2 is FYEKMQ (reference sequence). V dropped 3 bases and J dropped 7 bases, with 19 bases sitting between them. The CDR3 sequence is CASSFRGQSLVEQYF. DNA for the CDR3: TGTGCCAGCAGCTTTCGCGGACAGAGCCTAGTGGAGCAGTACTTC.

This clone appeared once. This sequence joins TRBV4-1 and TRBJ2-2; D is perhaps TRBD2 (5 bases). The germline gives CDR1 MGHRA, CDR2 YSYEKL. V was clipped by 1 base and J by 6 bases, with 12 bases between them. CDR3 size: 15 residues. The CDR3 DNA sequence: TGCGCCAGCAGCCAAGTTGGTCGCGGGCCCGGGGAGCTGTTTTTT. This gives the protein CASSQVGRGPGELFF.

This rearrangement joins TRBV18 to TRBJ1-5; 8 nucleotides align to TRBD1. V shed 5 bases, J shed 7 bases, and the junction held 7 bases outside the gene matches. This CDR3 comprises 14 residues. The germline CDR1 and CDR2 sequences are KGHSH and LQKENI. CDR3 sequence: CASSSDRGAQPQHF. The CDR3 DNA reads as TGTGCCAGCTCATCTGACAGGGGCGCGCAGCCCCAGCATTTT.

As concerns this clone: One end of the junction does not line up with germline, which may come from a read error. The chain carries TRBV28 and TRBJ2-7; the match to TRBD1 covers 7 bases. Germline V lookup: CDR1 MDHEN, CDR2 SYDVKM. The CDR3 sequence is 13 residues long. Here the CDR3 reads CASSPLRTGVVVF. CDR3 coding DNA: TGTGCCAGCAGTCCCCTCCGAACAGGGGTGGTCGTCTTC.

The chain has TRBV28 and TRBJ2-2; 9 positions agree with TRBD1. The CDR3 sequence is 17 residues long. Trimming at V came to 5 bases and at J to 4 bases, leaving 11 bases not matched to a gene. Germline CDR1 MDHEN, CDR2 SYDVKM. Here the CDR3 DNA reads TGTGCCAGCAGTCCGGACAGGGGCGGGGTGAGCACCGGGGAGCTGTTTTTT. Amino acids: CASSPDRGGVSTGELFF.

The chain employs TRBV29-1 and TRBJ2-1; no reliable D call. V was cut by 4 bases and J by 1 base, with 11 bases left in between. Germline CDR1 SQVTM, CDR2 ANQGSEA. This CDR3 is 14 amino acids long. The CDR3 sequence is CSVARIQSYNEQFF. The CDR3 DNA follows: TGCAGCGTTGCTCGTATTCAGTCCTACAATGAGCAGTTCTTC.

This clone was counted once. V is TRBV11-2 and J is TRBJ2-1, with 11 bases lining up with TRBD2. The CDR3 is 15 amino acids. CDR1 SGHAT and CDR2 FQNNGV come from the germline V gene. V lost 5 bases, J lost 5 bases, and 5 bases stayed unmatched. The CDR3 DNA reads as TGTGCCAGCAGCCCCCGACTAGCGGGAAACAATGAGCAGTTCTTC. Its translation: CASSPRLAGNNEQFF.

V gene TRBV5-4 combines with J gene TRBJ2-7; D not resolved. V was trimmed by 4 bases and J by 5 bases, leaving 19 bases between them. From germline, CDR1 is SGHNT and CDR2 YYREEE (reference sequence). The CDR3 is 15 residues long. CDR3 bases: TGTGCCAGCAGCCCCCCTGGCGGAACAAACAACGAGCAGTACTTC. It yields the protein CASSPPGGTNNEQYF.

V is TRBV25-1 and J is TRBJ2-1, with TRBD2 identical over 7 bases. Germline V lookup: CDR1 MGHDK, CDR2 SYGVNS. V gave up 4 bases and J gave up 4 bases; unmatched junction bases: 10. CDR3 length: 16 amino acids. CDR3 DNA sequence: TGTGCCAGCAGTGGTCGACAATGGGGGGGTTACAATGAGCAGTTCTTC. The encoded protein is CASSGRQWGGYNEQFF.

The chain combines TRBV29-1 with TRBJ2-7; D remains unclear. The CDR3 has 12 amino acids. In germline, CDR1 is SQVTM, CDR2 ANQGSEA. V was cut by 5 bases and J by 0 bases, with 8 bases left in between. CDR3 region: CSVYEDSYEQYF. The CDR3 bases are TGCAGCGTTTACGAGGACTCCTACGAGCAGTACTTC.

The rearrangement uses TRBV18 and TRBJ1-2, with 9 bases that match TRBD1. Trimming removed 5 bases from V and 7 bases from J; junction bases left unmatched: 8. This CDR3 is 14 amino acids long. Looked up from germline, CDR1 is KGHSH and CDR2 is LQKENI. This chain's CDR3 is CASSFTGGSRGYTF. Here the CDR3 DNA reads TGTGCCAGCTCATTTACAGGGGGCTCGCGTGGCTACACCTTC.

This chain connects TRBV6-1 to TRBJ1-1; 9 positions agree with TRBD1. Germline V gene lookup returns CDR1 MNHNS and CDR2 SASEGT. The CDR3 is made up of 15 amino acids. V trimming: 6 bases; J trimming: 1 base; junction bases outside the gene matches: 6. The DNA for the CDR3 is TGTGCCAGCAGAACCCACAGGGGGCCGAACACTGAAGCTTTCTTT. Translation: CASRTHRGPNTEAFF.

This clone occurred a few times. The chain is built from TRBV20-1 and TRBJ1-1, with unresolved D. V lost 3 bases, J lost 10 bases, and 12 bases lay in between. Germline V lookup: CDR1 DFQATT, CDR2 SNEGSKA (reference sequence). The CDR3 covers 11 residues. The CDR3 sequence is CSARLQNVAFF. The CDR3 nucleotides read TGCAGTGCTAGGCTCCAGAATGTAGCTTTCTTT.